The rows below give T cell receptor beta chains drawn from one sample of a study of sequential checkpoint blockade in melanoma. Clones were read by immunoSEQ multiplex PCR, and TCRdb kept only the in-frame ones, dropping some. Among fewer than 10,000 clones listed, about 92% were seen once. Sequences were derived from CD8+ T cells sorted from blood (inferred from file names), sampled from a patient given nivolumab and ipilimumab in sequence. All receptors derive from a human donor with melanoma. Both conserved end residues are part of each CDR3. The D gene is left open where the match is weak. Clone size is shown for a subset of rows, as once, few, many or a class of expanded clone.

.	TRBV4-1	TRBJ2-7	.	TGCGCCAGCAGCCTGGTGGGAGGCTACGAGCAGTACTTC	CASSLVGGYEQYF
.	TRBV28	TRBJ2-7	.	TGTGCCAGCAGTTTATCCCGCGGCTACGAGCAGTACTTC	CASSLSRGYEQYF
TRBD1	TRBV2	TRBJ1-1	once	TGTGCCAGCATTCCCCGGGACAGGGGCATGAACACTGAAGCTTTCTTT	CASIPRDRGMNTEAFF
.	TRBV19	TRBJ1-5	.	TGTGCCAGTAGTATAGGAGGCAGGGGAGTTCAGCCCCAGCATTTT	CASSIGGRGVQPQHF
TRBD1	TRBV6-5	TRBJ1-5	.	TGTGCCAGCAGTTACTCCGGGACAGGGAATCAGCCCCAGCATTTT	CASSYSGTGNQPQHF
.	TRBV27	TRBJ1-2	.	TGTGCCAGCAGGCTAACAGGGAACTATGGCTACACCTTC	CASRLTGNYGYTF
.	TRBV29-1	TRBJ1-2	.	TGCAGCGTTGAAGGAAACAGGGTCTATGATGGCTACACCTTC	CSVEGNRVYDGYTF
TRBD1	TRBV2	TRBJ1-5	.	TGTGCCAGCGACAGGGACAATCAGCCCCAGCATTTT	CASDRDNQPQHF
.	TRBV5-6	TRBJ1-4	.	TGTGCCAGCAGCTTCCGAGACAAGAGCTTTGCAACTAATGAAAAACTGTTTTTT	CASSFRDKSFATNEKLFF
.	TRBV7-3	TRBJ2-1	.	TGTGCCAGCAGCTTCGGGGGTCCCTACAATGAGCAGTTCTTC	CASSFGGPYNEQFF
.	TRBV19	TRBJ1-1	.	TGTGCCAGTATGGGAGGGCCGAGCATGAACACTGAAGCTTTCTTT	CASMGGPSMNTEAFF
.	TRBV7-8	TRBJ1-1	.	TGTGCCAGCAGCTTAAGATGGCAGGGGTTTACTGAAGCTTTCTTT	CASSLRWQGFTEAFF
TRBD1	TRBV11-2	TRBJ2-1	.	TGTGCCAGCAGCCCGTCCGTAGGGGACAGCTCCTACAATGAGCAGTTCTTC	CASSPSVGDSSYNEQFF
.	TRBV6-6	TRBJ1-3	.	TGTGCCAGCAGTACGGAGTTGAACACCATATATTTT	CASSTELNTIYF
.	TRBV6-5	TRBJ2-7	.	TGTGCCAGCAGCCCTGTCGGGGGAGTCTACGAGCAGTACTTC	CASSPVGGVYEQYF
.	TRBV27	TRBJ2-7	.	TGTGCCAGCAGTTGGAGTGGGTCCTACGAGCAGTACTTC	CASSWSGSYEQYF
.	TRBV28	TRBJ2-7	.	TGTGCCAGCAGCCTCTTGGGGGAGGCCTACGAGCAGTACTTC	CASSLLGEAYEQYF
.	TRBV7-8	TRBJ2-3	.	TGTGCCAGCAGCTTAGTGTGGCGGGATGCACTCACTAGCACAGATACGCAGTATTTT	CASSLVWRDALTSTDTQYF
TRBD2	TRBV10-1	TRBJ2-7	once	TGCGCCAGCAGTGAGTCTGCACTAGCGGGGTACGAGCAGTACTTC	CASSESALAGYEQYF
.	TRBV6-5	TRBJ2-1	.	TGTGCCAGCAGTACTTCCAATGAGCAGTTCTTC	CASSTSNEQFF